The rows below give T cell receptor beta chains drawn from one sample of a study of shared clonotypes between healthy human individuals. The protocol was immunoSEQ multiplex PCR, while the TCRdb copy is restricted to in-frame clones and leaves out a portion. This sample has about 870,000 clones; nearly 95% occur once, and the top ten carry less than 25%. The sample was naive CD8+ T cells sorted from blood. These receptors were collected from a man aged 30-40 years in good health. Each CDR3 is given with its conserved first and last residue. D genes are given only for firm matches. A row's size may be missing; if present it is once, few, many or a size class.

>.|TRBD1|TRBV2|TRBJ2-7
TGTGCCAGCACCCAACAGGGGGCATCATACGAGCAGTACTTC
CASTQQGASYEQYF
>.|.|TRBV6-1|TRBJ2-1
TGTGCCAGCATGAGTAGCTACAATGAGCAGTTCTTC
CASMSSYNEQFF
>.|TRBD2|TRBV19|TRBJ2-7
TGTGCCAGTAGTACCCTAGAAGCGGGAGACTCCTACGAGCAGTACTTC
CASSTLEAGDSYEQYF
>once|.|TRBV7-9|TRBJ1-2
TGTGCCAGCAGCGGAGACAAGTTCGTGAGCTATGGCTACACCTTC
CASSGDKFVSYGYTF
>.|.|TRBV27|TRBJ2-6
TGTGCCAGCACCACCGCGGTGGGAGGGGCCAACGTCCTGACTTTC
CASTTAVGGANVLTF
>.|.|TRBV27|TRBJ2-7
TGTGCCAGCAGTTACATACCGGTGGGGGGAGCCTACGAGCAGTACTTC
CASSYIPVGGAYEQYF
>.|.|TRBV30|TRBJ1-4
TGTGCCCGGGGCCAGTCCAATGAAAAACTGTTTTTT
CARGQSNEKLFF
>.|TRBD1|TRBV7-9|TRBJ1-4
TGTGCCAGCAGAAATACAGGGGGTAGTGAAAAACTGTTTTTT
CASRNTGGSEKLFF
>.|.|TRBV5-1|TRBJ2-7
TGCGCCAGCAGCTTGGGTGGATACGAGCAGTACTTC
CASSLGGYEQYF
>.|.|TRBV11-2|TRBJ2-2
TGTGCCAGCAGCTTAGATTTCAGGGGCGGTGAGGACACCGGGGAGCTGTTTTTT
CASSLDFRGGEDTGELFF
>.|.|TRBV19|TRBJ2-2
TGTGCCAGTAGTAGGGTCGCCAGGGGGGAGCTGTTTTTT
CASSRVARGELFF
>.|.|TRBV6-5|TRBJ2-4
TGTGCCAGCAGTTTTTCCGGGGGACCCAAAAACATTCAGTACTTC
CASSFSGGPKNIQYF
>.|TRBD1|TRBV7-9|TRBJ2-5
TGTGCCAGCAGCTTCCTCGGACAGGGGAAAGAGACCCAGTACTTC
CASSFLGQGKETQYF
>once|TRBD2|TRBV18|TRBJ2-3
TGTGCCAGCTCATCTTCACAGGGACTAGCGGGAGCGGCAGATACGCAGTATTTT
CASSSSQGLAGAADTQYF
>.|.|TRBV2|TRBJ2-3
TGTGCCAGCAGAGACAGCACAGATACGCAGTATTTT
CASRDSTDTQYF
>.|.|TRBV29-1|TRBJ2-5
TGCAGCGTTGAAGTTAGGGGGGACAATCCGGCGGAGACCCAGTACTTC
CSVEVRGDNPAETQYF
>.|.|TRBV6-1|TRBJ2-1
TGTGCCAGCAGTGGAGGACGGGAGAGGTCCTACAATGAGCAGTTCTTC
CASSGGRERSYNEQFF
>.|.|TRBV7-9|TRBJ2-5
TGTGCCAGCAGCTCACGACTTTCCAATCCGCCGGAGACCCAGTACTTC
CASSSRLSNPPETQYF
>.|TRBD1|TRBV7-2|TRBJ2-5
TGTGCCAGCAGCAAACTGGGACAGGGAAGTCAAGAGACCCAGTACTTC
CASSKLGQGSQETQYF
>.|.|TRBV7-9|TRBJ2-7
TGTGCCAGCAGCCCCATCGACAGTTACGAGCAGTACTTC
CASSPIDSYEQYF
>.|.|TRBV9|TRBJ1-2
TGTGCCAGCAGCCCCGGAGAGATGACAGGATCTCATGGCTACACCTTC
CASSPGEMTGSHGYTF
>.|TRBD1|TRBV30|TRBJ2-7
TGTGCCCGGACAGGGAATAACTACGAGCAGTACTTC
CARTGNNYEQYF
>.|.|TRBV5-6|TRBJ1-2
TGTGCCAGCAGCTTGGTGTTCGGGCAGGGGCAGAGCGACTATGGCTACACCTTC
CASSLVFGQGQSDYGYTF
>.|TRBD1|TRBV5-8|TRBJ1-2
TGTGCCAGCAGCTTCCAGGGGGCGAATGGCTACACCTTC
CASSFQGANGYTF
>.|.|TRBV27|TRBJ1-2
TGTGCCAGCAGGGGACTCTTGGGGATGTTTTATGGCTACACCTTC
CASRGLLGMFYGYTF
>.|.|TRBV5-4|TRBJ2-1
TGTGCCAGCAGCCCAATTGGGACAAATCAACCCGACTACAATGAGCAGTTCTTC
CASSPIGTNQPDYNEQFF
>.|.|TRBV19|TRBJ1-5
TGTGCCAGTAGTCTCGGGACCAGCAATCAGCCCCAGCATTTT
CASSLGTSNQPQHF
>.|.|TRBV4-1|TRBJ1-4
TGCGCCAGCAGCCAAGATCTCCCAAACGCGGGGTCTAATGAAAAACTGTTTTTT
CASSQDLPNAGSNEKLFF
>.|TRBD2|TRBV27|TRBJ2-3
TGTGCCAGCAGTGGGTCTAGCGGGAGTACAGATACGCAGTATTTT
CASSGSSGSTDTQYF
>once|TRBD2|TRBV4-1|TRBJ2-4
TGCGCCAGCAGCCAAGTAGCGGGAGGTACAAACATTCAGTACTTC
CASSQVAGGTNIQYF
>.|TRBD1|TRBV7-9|TRBJ1-4
TGTGCCAGCAGCTTTGACAGGGCGAATAATGAAAAACTGTTTTTT
CASSFDRANNEKLFF
>once|.|TRBV9|TRBJ2-3
TGTGCCAGCAGCGTATCCTTGGGCTTGGGCACAGATACGCAGTATTTT
CASSVSLGLGTDTQYF
>.|.|TRBV11-2|TRBJ2-2
TGTGCCAGCAGCTTAGTGTCGGGCAACACCGGGGAGCTGTTTTTT
CASSLVSGNTGELFF
>.|TRBD1|TRBV19|TRBJ1-2
TGTGCCAGTAGTATAGCCCCAGGGGGCTCCGGCTACACCTTC
CASSIAPGGSGYTF
>.|.|TRBV29-1|TRBJ2-1
TGCAGCGCCAGGGCTAACAATGAGCAGTTCTTC
CSARANNEQFF
>.|.|TRBV5-1|TRBJ2-1
TGCGCCAGCAGCCCAGGACCGGTGTACAATGAGCAGTTCTTC
CASSPGPVYNEQFF
>.|.|TRBV13|TRBJ2-1
TGTGCCAGCAGCTTAGGCGTGGGAAATGAGCAGTTCTTC
CASSLGVGNEQFF
>.|.|TRBV7-9|TRBJ2-1
TGTGCCAGCTCCTGGACACAGGAGTACAATGAGCAGTTCTTC
CASSWTQEYNEQFF
>.|.|TRBV4-1|TRBJ2-7
TGCGCCAGCAGCCAAAGTGTCGGCCCGATCTACGAGCAGTACTTC
CASSQSVGPIYEQYF
>.|TRBD1|TRBV7-8|TRBJ2-7
TGTGCCAGCAGCCCTGGACAGGTCCAAGGCGAGCAGTACTTC
CASSPGQVQGEQYF
>.|TRBD2|TRBV14|TRBJ2-1
TGTGCCAGCAGCCAATTTGATAGGCTAGCGGGAGTGAATGAGCAGTTCTTC
CASSQFDRLAGVNEQFF
>many|.|TRBV6-4|TRBJ2-1
TGTGCCAGCAGTGACGGGAGCTACAATGAGCAGTTCTTC
CASSDGSYNEQFF
>.|.|TRBV6-6|TRBJ2-7
TGTGCCAGCAGGGGCAGGGGCCTCTCCGAGCAGTACTTC
CASRGRGLSEQYF
>.|.|TRBV9|TRBJ1-1
TGTGCCAGCGGCGAAGGAGGGGAACACACTGAAGCTTTCTTT
CASGEGGEHTEAFF
>.|.|TRBV7-2|TRBJ2-1
TGTGCCAGTACGGGGGTTTTCAATGAGCAGTTCTTC
CASTGVFNEQFF
>.|.|TRBV29-1|TRBJ2-7
TGCAGCGTTGAATTGGGTTCCTACGAGCAGTACTTC
CSVELGSYEQYF
>many|TRBD2|TRBV10-3|TRBJ2-7
TGTGCCTCCCCGCGGAGCGGGAGGACCTACGAGCAGTACTTC
CASPRSGRTYEQYF
>.|.|TRBV10-3|TRBJ2-3
TGTGCCATCCTGGCGGAGACAGATACGCAGTATTTT
CAILAETDTQYF
>.|TRBD2|TRBV4-3|TRBJ2-1
TGCGCCAGCAGCCTCGGTACTAGCGGGAGCGACAATGAGCAGTTCTTC
CASSLGTSGSDNEQFF
>.|.|TRBV18|TRBJ2-1
TGTGCCAGCTCACCACCGGAGGGAAGGACCTACAATGAGCAGTTCTTC
CASSPPEGRTYNEQFF
>.|TRBD1|TRBV5-6|TRBJ1-1
TGTGCCAGCAGCTTGGACAGGGGTGGTCACTTGAACACTGAAGCTTTCTTT
CASSLDRGGHLNTEAFF
>.|.|TRBV7-7|TRBJ2-3
TGTGCTAGCAGCTTAGCCCCGGAGCTGGGGGCAGATACGCAGTATTTT
CASSLAPELGADTQYF
>.|.|TRBV5-5|TRBJ2-2
TGTGCCAGCAGCCTACTCTGGGGGGACCGGGAGCTGTTTTTT
CASSLLWGDRELFF
>.|TRBD2|TRBV4-2|TRBJ2-1
TGTGCCAGCAGGAAAAACGATCTAGCGGGAGGACATGAGCAGTTCTTC
CASRKNDLAGGHEQFF
>.|.|TRBV5-5|TRBJ2-7
TGTGCCAGCAGCTACCGGGACGGCCCCTACGAGCAGTACTTC
CASSYRDGPYEQYF
>.|.|TRBV6-1|TRBJ2-7
TGTGCCAGCAGTGAATTGGCCTCCCCCTACGAGCAGTACTTC
CASSELASPYEQYF
>.|TRBD2|TRBV5-5|TRBJ2-1
TGTGCCAGCAGCTTGGCCAGCCTAGCGGGAGGCTACAATGAGCAGTTCTTC
CASSLASLAGGYNEQFF
>.|TRBD1|TRBV7-6|TRBJ2-3
TGTGCCAGCAGCTTGTCCCTTCCCGGGACAGGGAGAGATACGCAGTATTTT
CASSLSLPGTGRDTQYF
>.|TRBD2|TRBV5-3|TRBJ2-2
TGTGCCAGAAGCGCCGGGACTAGCACCGGGGAGCTGTTTTTT
CARSAGTSTGELFF
>.|.|TRBV2|TRBJ1-1
TGTGCCAGCAGGAACACTGAAGCTTTCTTT
CASRNTEAFF